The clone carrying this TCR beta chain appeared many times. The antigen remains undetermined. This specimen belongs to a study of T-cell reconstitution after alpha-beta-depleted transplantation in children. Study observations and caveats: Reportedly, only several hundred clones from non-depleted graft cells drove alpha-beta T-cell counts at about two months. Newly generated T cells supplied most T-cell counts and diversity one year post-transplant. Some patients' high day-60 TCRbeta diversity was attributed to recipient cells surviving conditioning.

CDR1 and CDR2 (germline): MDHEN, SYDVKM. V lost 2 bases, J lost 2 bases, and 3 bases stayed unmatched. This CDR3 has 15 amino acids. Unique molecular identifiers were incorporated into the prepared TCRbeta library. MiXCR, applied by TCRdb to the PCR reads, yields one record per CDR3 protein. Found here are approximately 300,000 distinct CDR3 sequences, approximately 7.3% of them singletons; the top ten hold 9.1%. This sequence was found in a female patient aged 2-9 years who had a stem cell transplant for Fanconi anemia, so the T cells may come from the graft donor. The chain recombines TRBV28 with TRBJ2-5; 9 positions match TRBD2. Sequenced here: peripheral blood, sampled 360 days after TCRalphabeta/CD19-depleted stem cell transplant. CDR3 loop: CASSLAAGGQETQYF. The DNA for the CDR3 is TGTGCCAGCAGTTTAGCGGCGGGGGGGCAAGAGACCCAGTACTTC.